This T cell receptor (beta chain) was documented in a study of cytomegalovirus exposure and HLA in healthy donors. Points from the study as a whole: Later examination showed HLA-associated TCR beta chains had greater clonal expansion than equally common others. Follow-up analysis later connected one missense variant in DCLRE1C with trimming of TCR beta V- and J-genes. An analysis done earlier found most TCR beta V segments productive about 87% or about 30% of the time.

With regard to this clone: Its cognate antigen is unknown.

Amplification used 60 Vbeta primers and 13 Jbeta primers. Authors' analysis steps: In a later analysis, of 84 million or so unique beta chains, about 10 million appeared in at least two donors. Method: immunoSEQ multiplex PCR; TCRdb's copy keeps in-frame clones and lacks some. V, J and clone size derive from that table, while D and trimming were established from the DNA sequence. The sample has about 110,000 clones; 76% are singletons. The CDR3 is made up of 17 amino acids. V shed 3 bases, J shed 7 bases, and the junction held 14 bases outside the gene matches. CDR1 SGHTS and CDR2 YDEGEE come from the germline V gene.

The sequence was obtained from a man aged 25 to 45 in good health and CMV-seropositive. Sequenced: PBMCs. The chain links TRBV5-8 to TRBJ2-2; 8 bases fit TRBD1. Here the CDR3 reads CASSSRAGRGQGGELFF. The CDR3 region has the DNA TGTGCCAGCAGCTCGAGAGCGGGCAGGGGGCAAGGCGGGGAGCTGTTTTTT.